This entry lists 18 T cell receptor beta chains sequenced from one sample in a study of tumor-infiltrating lymphocytes in primary liver carcinoma. RNA was extracted from whole blood without cell sorting, alongside germline DNA. cDNA specific to TCR beta was made from 500 ng of total RNA, with a constant-region primer employed for priming. Sequencing libraries for TCR beta derived from three nested multiplex PCR rounds that used slightly modified ARM-PCR. Amplification in the first two PCR rounds was performed using TRBV1-TRBV30 forward primers and a C-beta reverse primer for around 9 cycles each. TCRdb redid the calling of the multiplex PCR reads with MiXCR, one entry per CDR3 protein. The sample carries 330,000 or so distinct CDR3 sequences, 65% recorded once. Sequencing was performed on peripheral blood. These receptors came from a man aged 35 to 55 with primary liver carcinoma and hepatitis B virus infection.

The chain links TRBV28 to TRBJ2-7; 10 bases are a match to TRBD2. Germline loops: CDR1 MDHEN, CDR2 SYDVKM. Trimming took 8 bases from V and 3 from J; bases not matched to a gene: 10. The CDR3 extends over 15 amino acids. For the CDR3, the DNA is TGTGCCAGCGGGGTACTAGCGGGATTAAACTACGAGCAGTACTTC. Amino acid sequence: CASGVLAGLNYEQYF.

Concerning this clonotype: Compared with germline, one end of the junction differs, possibly owing to a read error. The V call is TRBV11-2, the J call TRBJ1-1; D might be TRBD1 (6 bases). This CDR3 comprises 15 residues. Germline CDR1 SGHAT, CDR2 FQNNGV. The CDR3 protein is CASSRDGGKNTEAFF. CDR3 DNA sequence: TGTGCTAGCAGCAGGGACGGGGGCAAGAACACTGAAGCTTTCTTT.

Note on this clonotype: This may stem from a read error, because a much larger clone lies one nucleotide away. The V and J genes are TRBV10-3 and TRBJ2-1; D not resolved. Per the germline V gene, CDR1 is ENHRY and CDR2 is SYGVKD. The CDR3 loop spans 11 amino acids. The CDR3, as DNA: TGTGCCAACAGTTCTTACAATGAGCAGTTCTTC. Translated: CANSSYNEQFF.

J is TRBJ1-4 and V is TRBV28; D gene uncertain. The CDR3 is 12 amino acids. V lost 6 bases, J lost 4 bases, and 6 bases lay in between. Germline assignment: CDR1 MDHEN and CDR2 SYDVKM. The CDR3: CASRASNEKLFF. CDR3 nucleotides: TGTGCCAGCAGGGCCAGTAATGAAAAACTGTTTTTT.

Points on this clonotype: Mismatch with germline at one junction end may stem from a read error. The rearrangement joins TRBV11-2 to TRBJ2-5; D unresolved. This CDR3 has 12 residues. Germline V gene data show CDR1 as SGHAT and CDR2 as FQNNGV. The CDR3 sequence: CASRLDLETQYF. In nucleotides, the CDR3 is TGTGCCAGCAGGTTAGATTTAGAGACCCAGTACTTT.

This clonotype was detected a few times. This chain connects TRBV7-3 to TRBJ2-2; 10 bases line up with TRBD2. The CDR3 has 16 residues. Per germline, CDR1 SGHTA and CDR2 FQGTGA. With 4 bases clipped from V and 0 bases from J, the junction kept 2 bases outside the gene matches. The CDR3 DNA reads as TGTGCCAGCAGCTGGACTAGCGGAGCGAACACCGGGGAGCTGTTTTTT. Its translation: CASSWTSGANTGELFF. Full variable domain (missing parts from reference TRBV7-3 and TRBJ2-2): GAGVSQTPSNKVTEKGKYVELRCDPISGHTALYWYRQSLGQGPEFLIYFQGTGAADDSGLPNDRFFAVRPEGSVSTLKIQRTERGDSAVYLCASSWTSGANTGELFFGEGSRLTVL.

Regarding this clonotype: Its ends do not fully match the called genes, so a read error is possible. V is TRBV11-2 and J is TRBJ2-3; the D gene could be TRBD1 or TRBD2 (5 bases each). CDR1 is SGHAT, CDR2 FQNNGV, per germline. There are 13 residues in the CDR3. The CDR3 nucleotides are TGTGCCAGCAGTCGCCCTAGCACAGGTACGCAGTATTTT. This codes for CASSRPSTGTQYF. Based on the CDR3 plus reference TRBV11-2 and TRBJ2-3, the full variable domain is EAGVAQSPRYKIIEKRQSVAFWCNPISGHATLYWYQQILGQGPKLLIQFQNNGVVDDSQLPKDRFSAERLKGVDSTLKIQPAKLEDSAVYLCASSRPSTGTQYFGPGTRLTVL.

This clonotype was counted a few times. A much larger clone sits a single nucleotide away, making a read error possible. The V and J genes are TRBV12-3 or TRBV12-4 and TRBJ1-2, with TRBD1 identical over 8 bases. The CDR3 has 16 amino acids. Here the CDR3 DNA reads TGTGACAGCAGTTTAGCGCTCGGGCAGGGGGCGTATGGCTACACCTTC. This gives the protein CDSSLALGQGAYGYTF.

The chain has TRBV30 and TRBJ2-7, with 7 nucleotides matching TRBD1. Germline values: CDR1 GTSNPN, CDR2 SVGIG (reference sequence). After removal of 5 bases from V and 3 bases from J, the junction contained 7 bases not matched to a gene. This CDR3 has 13 amino acids. In nucleotides, the CDR3 is TGTGCCTGGCTGCAACAGGGGCTCTACGAGCAGTACTTC. Translated, it gives CAWLQQGLYEQYF.

Notes on this clonotype: Sequence at one end of the junction differs from germline and may be a read error. The V gene is TRBV11-1, the J gene TRBJ1-2; TRBD1 is a possible D gene (5 bases). Germline CDR1 SGHAT, CDR2 FQDESV (reference sequence). This CDR3 comprises 12 residues. This CDR3 is CASSLLGDGYAF. The CDR3 DNA reads TGTGCCAGCAGCTTACTAGGGGATGGCTACGCCTTC.

To note about this clonotype: The junction departs from germline at one end; a sequencing error may be responsible. The V gene is TRBV11-2, the J gene TRBJ2-1, with D possibly matching TRBD2 (6 bases). Germline V lookup: CDR1 SGHAT, CDR2 FQNNGV. There are 15 residues in the CDR3. Here the CDR3 reads CASSLISGELDEQFF. The CDR3 DNA sequence: TGCGCCAGCAGCTTAATCTCGGGAGAGTTAGACGAGCAGTTCTTC.

The chain uses TRBV6-1 and TRBJ2-2; 12 nucleotides match TRBD2. This CDR3 contains 16 residues. Trimming cost V 7 bases and J 6 bases; bases outside gene matches: 9. The V gene's germline CDR1 is MNHNS and CDR2 SASEGT. In nucleotides, the CDR3 is TGTGCCAGCAAAGAGGCTGGGACTAGCGGGTCCGGGGAGCTGTTTTTT. This translates into CASKEAGTSGSGELFF.

This clonotype was observed once. This likely comes from a read error, as the CDR3 has no conserved phenylalanine or tryptophan at its end. The V and J genes are TRBV12-3 or TRBV12-4 and TRBJ2-5; D gene uncertain. V lost 1 base to trimming and J lost 4 bases, with 10 bases between them. The CDR3 is made up of 14 amino acids. The chain's CDR3 is CASSLGQVGETQYL. In nucleotides, the CDR3 is TGTGCCAGCAGTTTAGGGCAAGTCGGAGAGACCCAGTACTTA.

This clonotype was recorded a few times. V is TRBV6-6 and J is TRBJ2-7, with TRBD1 matching over 7 bases. V lost 7 bases and J lost 1; bases outside the gene matches: 13. Germline V gives CDR1 MNHNY, CDR2 SVGAGI (reference sequence). The CDR3 contains 16 residues. In DNA, the CDR3 is TGTGCCAGCACCGAGAGCCCGACAGGGATTTCCTACGAGCAGTACTTC. Encoded protein: CASTESPTGISYEQYF.

V is TRBV4-3 and J is TRBJ2-5; 9 bases match TRBD1. V lost 5 bases to trimming and J lost 1 base; unmatched junction nucleotides: 2. This CDR3 has 14 residues. CDR1 and CDR2 from the germline V gene are LGHNA and YSLEER. The CDR3 DNA reads as TGCGCCAGCAGCGCGACAGGGGGCCAAGAGACCCAGTACTTC. This translates into CASSATGGQETQYF.

This clonotype was detected a few times. The V and J genes are TRBV28 and TRBJ2-7; 9 bases align to TRBD2. The germline CDR1 and CDR2 sequences are MDHEN and SYDVKM. With V trimmed by 3 bases and J by 0 bases, 12 bases remained unmatched. This CDR3 region has 18 residues. This CDR3 is CASSLIPSGTYTSYEQYF. The CDR3 coding sequence is TGTGCCAGCAGTTTGATTCCTAGCGGGACTTATACCTCCTACGAGCAGTACTTC. Looking up the rest from reference TRBV28 and TRBJ2-7 gives the full variable domain: DVKVTQSSRYLVKRTGEKVFLECVQDMDHENMFWYRQDPGLGLRLIYFSYDVKMKEKGDIPEGYSVSREKKERFSLILESASTNQTSMYLCASSLIPSGTYTSYEQYFGPGTRLTVT.

This clonotype has ten or more counts. The chain combines TRBV12-3 or TRBV12-4 with TRBJ2-3; TRBD1 matches 8 bases. The CDR3 has 13 residues. J gave up 4 bases and V 3 bases, and 0 bases lay outside the gene matches. The CDR3 is CASSLDRADTQYF. CDR3 bases: TGTGCCAGCAGTTTGGACAGGGCAGATACGCAGTATTTT.

A remark on this clonotype: Because it lacks the conserved phenylalanine or tryptophan at the end, this CDR3 is likely a read error. The chain employs TRBV11-2 and TRBJ2-1; possibly TRBD2 for D (6 bases). The ends were cut back, 7 bases at V and 6 bases at J, with 19 bases in the middle. CDR3 length: 15 residues. The germline V gene has CDR1 SGHAT and CDR2 FQNNGV. CDR3 in amino acids: CASNTAGRVVNEQFL. The CDR3 DNA is TGTGCCAGCAATACCGCGGGACGGGTCGTCAATGAGCAGTTCCTC.